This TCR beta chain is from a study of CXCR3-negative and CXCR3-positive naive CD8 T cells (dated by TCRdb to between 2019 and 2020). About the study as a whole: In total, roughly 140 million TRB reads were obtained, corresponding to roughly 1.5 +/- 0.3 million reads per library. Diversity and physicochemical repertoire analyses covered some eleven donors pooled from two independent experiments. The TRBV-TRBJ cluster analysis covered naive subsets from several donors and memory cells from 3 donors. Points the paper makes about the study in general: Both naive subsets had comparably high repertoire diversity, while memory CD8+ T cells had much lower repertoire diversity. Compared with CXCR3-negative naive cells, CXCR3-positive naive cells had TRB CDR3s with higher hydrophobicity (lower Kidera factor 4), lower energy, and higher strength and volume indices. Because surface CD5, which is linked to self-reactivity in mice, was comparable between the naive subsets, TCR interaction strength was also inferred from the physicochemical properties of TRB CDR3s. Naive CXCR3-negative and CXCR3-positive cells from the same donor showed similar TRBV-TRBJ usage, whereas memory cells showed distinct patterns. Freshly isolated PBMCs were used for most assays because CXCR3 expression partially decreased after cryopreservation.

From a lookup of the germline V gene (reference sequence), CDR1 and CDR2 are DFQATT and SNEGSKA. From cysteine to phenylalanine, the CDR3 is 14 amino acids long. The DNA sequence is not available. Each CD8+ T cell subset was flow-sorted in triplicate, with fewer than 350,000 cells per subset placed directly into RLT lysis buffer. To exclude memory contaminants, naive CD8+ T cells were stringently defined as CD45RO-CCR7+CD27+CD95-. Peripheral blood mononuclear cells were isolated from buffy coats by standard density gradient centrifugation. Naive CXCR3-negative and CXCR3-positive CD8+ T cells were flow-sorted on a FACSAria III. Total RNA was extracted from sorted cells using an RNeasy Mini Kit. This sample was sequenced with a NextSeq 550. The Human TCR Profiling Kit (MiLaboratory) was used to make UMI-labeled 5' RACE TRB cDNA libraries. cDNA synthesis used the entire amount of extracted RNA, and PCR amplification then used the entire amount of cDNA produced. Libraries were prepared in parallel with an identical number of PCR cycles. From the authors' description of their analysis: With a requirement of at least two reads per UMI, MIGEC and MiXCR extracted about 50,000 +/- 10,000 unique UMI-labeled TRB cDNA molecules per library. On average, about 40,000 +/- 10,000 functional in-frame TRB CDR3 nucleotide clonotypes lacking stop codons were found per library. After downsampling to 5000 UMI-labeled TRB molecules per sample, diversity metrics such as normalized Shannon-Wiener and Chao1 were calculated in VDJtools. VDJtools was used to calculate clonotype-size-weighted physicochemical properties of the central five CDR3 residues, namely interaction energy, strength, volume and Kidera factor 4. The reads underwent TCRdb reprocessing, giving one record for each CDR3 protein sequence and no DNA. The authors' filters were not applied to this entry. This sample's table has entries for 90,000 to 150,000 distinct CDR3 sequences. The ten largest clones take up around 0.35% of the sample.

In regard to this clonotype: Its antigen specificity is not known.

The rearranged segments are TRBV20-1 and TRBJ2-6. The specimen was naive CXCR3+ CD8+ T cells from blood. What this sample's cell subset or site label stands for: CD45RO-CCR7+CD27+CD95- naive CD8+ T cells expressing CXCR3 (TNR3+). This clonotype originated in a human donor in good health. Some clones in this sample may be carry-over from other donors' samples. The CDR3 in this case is CSTRETGGANVLTF.